These 10 T cell receptor beta chains were sequenced from one sample in a study of T cells in Graves' hyperthyroidism and ophthalmopathy. TCR beta CDR3 region amplification was performed from RNA transcripts. In the first-round RT-PCR of the TCR CDR3, the HTBI primer set was used. TCRdb re-called the multiplex PCR reads through MiXCR, storing one row per CDR3 protein. The table includes 270,000 or so distinct CDR3 sequences, around a quarter detected once. Sequenced sample: blood. Receptors originate from a man in his forties with Graves' hyperthyroidism that later progressed to Graves' ophthalmopathy.

This clonotype was recorded at least ten times. The V and J genes are TRBV20-1 and TRBJ2-5, with no clear D. The germline V gene encodes CDR1 DFQATT and CDR2 SNEGSKA (reference sequence). Trimming stripped 5 bases from V and 2 bases from J, with 15 bases between. This CDR3 region has 14 residues. CDR3 in amino acids: CSAEPHGVQETQYF. The CDR3 bases are TGCAGTGCTGAACCACATGGGGTTCAAGAGACCCAGTACTTC.

The V call is TRBV12-3 or TRBV12-4, the J call TRBJ2-5, with 10 positions matching TRBD2. CDR3 length: 16 amino acids. V gave up 3 bases and J gave up 1 base; unmatched junction bases: 5. In nucleotides, the CDR3 is TGTGCCAGCAGTTTCCGAGCGGGAGGGCCCCAAGAGACCCAGTACTTC. It codes for CASSFRAGGPQETQYF.

This clonotype has at least ten counts. The J gene is TRBJ2-3, the V gene TRBV12-3 or TRBV12-4, with no clear D. CDR3 length equals 13 residues. V was pared by 8 bases and J by 6 bases, with 15 bases between. In nucleotides, the CDR3 is TGTGCCAGCCGTAGGTTCCGTGTCGATACGCAGTATTTT. This translates into CASRRFRVDTQYF.

This clonotype has a handful of counts. The chain combines TRBV16 with TRBJ1-1, with 8 bases that match TRBD1. Unmatched junction bases numbered 5, after V lost 3 bases and J lost 5 bases. Germline CDR1 reads KGHSY; CDR2 reads FQNENV. There are 14 residues in the CDR3. CDR3 sequence (DNA): TGTGCCAGCAGCCACGACAGGGGAACTACTGAAGCTTTCTTT. It is translated as CASSHDRGTTEAFF.

In its sample, this clonotype was seen a few times. This chain connects TRBV10-1 to TRBJ2-7, with 9 bases identical to TRBD1. The CDR3 contains 15 residues. Trimming at V came to 2 bases and at J to 5 bases, leaving 7 bases not matched to a gene. Germline values: CDR1 WNHNN, CDR2 SYGVQD (reference sequence). CDR3 bases: TGCGCCAGCAGTGAGCCCGGGACAGGGATCCACGAGCAGTACTTC. Encoded protein: CASSEPGTGIHEQYF.

Ten or more counts support this clonotype. CDR3 residues: CAISESNAGPYGYTF. CDR3 coding DNA: TGTGCCATCAGTGAGTCGAATGCGGGACCCTATGGCTACACCTTC. The chain carries TRBV10-3 and TRBJ1-2, with a possible D match to TRBD1 (5 bases). The CDR3 loop spans 15 amino acids. The germline V gene has CDR1 ENHRY and CDR2 SYGVKD. Deletions cut 0 bases from V and 4 bases from J, with 12 bases between.

This clonotype has a single count. The chain has TRBV6-5 and TRBJ2-7; 14 nucleotides agree with TRBD2. This CDR3 comprises 16 residues. Per germline, CDR1 MNHEY and CDR2 SVGAGI. The J segment lost 5 bases and the V segment lost 2 bases, leaving 5 bases of the junction unmatched. CDR3 sequence: CASSYQGLAGVDEQYF. In DNA, the CDR3 is TGTGCCAGCAGTTACCAGGGACTAGCGGGAGTGGACGAGCAGTACTTC.

This clonotype has at least ten counts. The V call is TRBV4-1, the J call TRBJ2-5, with a possible D match to TRBD2 (6 bases). CDR1 is MGHRA, CDR2 YSYEKL, per germline. Trimming stripped 5 bases from V and 1 base from J, with 11 bases between. This CDR3 contains 14 residues. CDR3 DNA: TGCGCCAGCAGCAAACCGGGACTCCAAGAGACCCAGTACTTC. Protein sequence: CASSKPGLQETQYF.

This clonotype was counted at least ten times. This chain uses TRBV11-1 with TRBJ2-7; perhaps TRBD2 as D (5 bases). Trimming stripped 5 bases from V and 3 bases from J, with 20 bases between. The CDR3 consists of 16 residues. Germline values: CDR1 SGHAT, CDR2 FQDESV (reference sequence). In nucleotides, the CDR3 is TGTGCCAGCAGCCCCGGACTGCCGGGATGGCGCTACGAGCAGTACTTC. Its translation: CASSPGLPGWRYEQYF.

This clonotype appeared many times. V gene TRBV28 combines with J gene TRBJ1-1, with D unresolved. The V end lost 5 bases, the J end lost 0 bases, and 7 bases lay between the germline ends. The CDR3 covers 13 residues. Germline V lookup: CDR1 MDHEN, CDR2 SYDVKM. The CDR3 here is CASSTILNTEAFF. The CDR3 DNA follows: TGTGCCAGCAGTACCATACTGAACACTGAAGCTTTCTTT.